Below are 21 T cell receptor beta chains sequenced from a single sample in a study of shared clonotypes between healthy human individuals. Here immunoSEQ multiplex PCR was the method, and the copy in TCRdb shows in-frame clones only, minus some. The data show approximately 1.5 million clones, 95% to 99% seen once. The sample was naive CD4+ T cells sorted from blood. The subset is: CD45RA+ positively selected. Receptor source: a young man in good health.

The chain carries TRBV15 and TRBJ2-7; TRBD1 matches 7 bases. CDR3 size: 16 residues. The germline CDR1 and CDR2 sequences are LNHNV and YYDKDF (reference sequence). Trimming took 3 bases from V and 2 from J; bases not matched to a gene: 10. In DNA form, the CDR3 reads TGTGCCACCAGCAGGCCTAACAGGGGCCGTACCTACGAGCAGTACTTC. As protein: CATSRPNRGRTYEQYF.

The CDR3 is CASSQDPPAAVTDTQYF. The CDR3 DNA follows: TGCGCCAGCAGCCAAGATCCTCCAGCGGCTGTAACAGATACGCAGTATTTT. This chain uses TRBV4-1 with TRBJ2-3; tentatively, D is TRBD2 (5 bases). CDR3 size: 17 residues. In germline, CDR1 is MGHRA, CDR2 YSYEKL. Trimming removed 0 bases at V and 3 bases at J, with 16 bases between.

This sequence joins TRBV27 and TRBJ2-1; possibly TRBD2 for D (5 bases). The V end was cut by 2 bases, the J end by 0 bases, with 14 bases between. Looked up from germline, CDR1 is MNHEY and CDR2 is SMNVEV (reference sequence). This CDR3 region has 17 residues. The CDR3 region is CASSLLLDSRSYNEQFF. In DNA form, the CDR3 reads TGTGCCAGCAGTTTACTCCTGGACTCTCGCTCCTACAATGAGCAGTTCTTC.

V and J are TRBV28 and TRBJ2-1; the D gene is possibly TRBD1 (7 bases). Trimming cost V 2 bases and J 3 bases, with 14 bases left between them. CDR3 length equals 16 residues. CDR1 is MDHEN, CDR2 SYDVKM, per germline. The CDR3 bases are TGTGCCAGCAGTTTAAGGAGGCAGGGGGGCTACAATGAGCAGTTCTTC. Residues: CASSLRRQGGYNEQFF. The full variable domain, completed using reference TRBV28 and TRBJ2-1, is DVKVTQSSRYLVKRTGEKVFLECVQDMDHENMFWYRQDPGLGLRLIYFSYDVKMKEKGDIPEGYSVSREKKERFSLILESASTNQTSMYLCASSLRRQGGYNEQFFGPGTRLTVL.

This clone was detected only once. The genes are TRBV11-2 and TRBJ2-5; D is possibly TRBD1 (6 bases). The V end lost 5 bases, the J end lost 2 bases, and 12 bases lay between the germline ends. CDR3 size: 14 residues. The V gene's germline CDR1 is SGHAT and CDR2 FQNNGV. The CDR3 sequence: CASSPRTDQETQYF. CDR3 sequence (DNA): TGTGCCAGCAGCCCCCGGACAGATCAAGAGACCCAGTACTTC.

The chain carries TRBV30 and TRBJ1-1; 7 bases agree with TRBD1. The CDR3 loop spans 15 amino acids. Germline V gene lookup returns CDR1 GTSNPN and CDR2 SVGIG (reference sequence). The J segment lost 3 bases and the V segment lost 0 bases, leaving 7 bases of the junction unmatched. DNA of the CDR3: TGTGCCTGGAGTGTACTAACAGGGGCGGACACTGAAGCTTTCTTT. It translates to CAWSVLTGADTEAFF.

CDR3 DNA sequence: TGTGCCAGCAGTCTTACAACATCCCCCGAGGGGACCCAGTACTTC. Its translation: CASSLTTSPEGTQYF. The chain has TRBV9 and TRBJ2-5, with D possibly matching TRBD2 (5 bases). Per the germline V gene, CDR1 is SGDLS and CDR2 is YYNGEE. V was pared by 5 bases and J by 7 bases, with 21 bases between. This CDR3 contains 15 residues.

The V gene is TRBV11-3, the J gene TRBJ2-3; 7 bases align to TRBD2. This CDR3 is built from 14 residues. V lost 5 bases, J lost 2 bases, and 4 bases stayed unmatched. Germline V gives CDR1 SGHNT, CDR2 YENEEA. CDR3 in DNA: TGTGCCAGCAGCCCGGGAGGACTCACAGATACGCAGTATTTT. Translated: CASSPGGLTDTQYF.

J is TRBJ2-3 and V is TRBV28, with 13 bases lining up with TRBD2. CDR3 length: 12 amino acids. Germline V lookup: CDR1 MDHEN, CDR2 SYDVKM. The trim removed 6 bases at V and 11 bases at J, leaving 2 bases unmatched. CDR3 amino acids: CASRGLAGRQYF. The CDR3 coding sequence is TGTGCCAGCAGGGGACTAGCGGGACGGCAGTATTTT.

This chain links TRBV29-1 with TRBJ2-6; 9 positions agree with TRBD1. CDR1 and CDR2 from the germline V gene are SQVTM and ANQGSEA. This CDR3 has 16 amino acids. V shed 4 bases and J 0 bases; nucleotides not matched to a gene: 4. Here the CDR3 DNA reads TGCAGCGTTGGGGGGACAGGGAGCTCTGGGGCCAACGTCCTGACTTTC. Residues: CSVGGTGSSGANVLTF. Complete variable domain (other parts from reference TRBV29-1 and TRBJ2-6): SAVISQKPSRDICQRGTSLTIQCQVDSQVTMMFWYRQQPGQSLTLIATANQGSEATYESGFVIDKFPISRPNLTFSTLTVSNMSPEDSSIYLCSVGGTGSSGANVLTFGAGSRLTVL.

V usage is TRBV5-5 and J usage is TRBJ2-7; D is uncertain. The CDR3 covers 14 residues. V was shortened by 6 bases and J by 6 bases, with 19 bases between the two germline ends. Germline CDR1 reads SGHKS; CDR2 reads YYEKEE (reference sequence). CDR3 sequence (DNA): TGTGCCAGCAACCGCTTGGGGTGGCCTCGCGAGCAGTACTTC. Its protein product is CASNRLGWPREQYF.

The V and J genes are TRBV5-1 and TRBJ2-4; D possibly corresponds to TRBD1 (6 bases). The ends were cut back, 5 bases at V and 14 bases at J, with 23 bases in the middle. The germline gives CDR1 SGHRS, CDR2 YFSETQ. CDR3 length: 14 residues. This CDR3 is CASRLTTGSWFEYF. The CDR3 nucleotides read TGCGCCAGCAGACTCACCACAGGGAGTTGGTTTGAGTACTTC.

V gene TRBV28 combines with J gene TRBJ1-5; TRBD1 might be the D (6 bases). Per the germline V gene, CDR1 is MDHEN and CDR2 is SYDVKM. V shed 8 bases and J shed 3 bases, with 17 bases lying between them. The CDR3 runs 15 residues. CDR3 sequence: CASQTRTVHNQPQHF. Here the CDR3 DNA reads TGTGCCAGCCAAACCAGGACAGTGCACAATCAGCCCCAGCATTTT.

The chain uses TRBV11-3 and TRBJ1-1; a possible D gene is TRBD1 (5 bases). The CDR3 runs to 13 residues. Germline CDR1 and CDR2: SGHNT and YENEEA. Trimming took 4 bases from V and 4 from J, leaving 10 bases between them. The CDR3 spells CASSSRGGTEAFF. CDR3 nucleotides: TGTGCCAGCAGCTCTCGGGGGGGCACTGAAGCTTTCTTT.

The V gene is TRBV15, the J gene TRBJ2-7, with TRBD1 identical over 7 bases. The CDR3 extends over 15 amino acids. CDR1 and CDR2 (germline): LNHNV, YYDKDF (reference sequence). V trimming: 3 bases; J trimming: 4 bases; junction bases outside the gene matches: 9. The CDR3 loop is CATSSELGGIYEQYF. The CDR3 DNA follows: TGTGCCACCAGCAGCGAATTAGGGGGCATTTACGAGCAGTACTTC.

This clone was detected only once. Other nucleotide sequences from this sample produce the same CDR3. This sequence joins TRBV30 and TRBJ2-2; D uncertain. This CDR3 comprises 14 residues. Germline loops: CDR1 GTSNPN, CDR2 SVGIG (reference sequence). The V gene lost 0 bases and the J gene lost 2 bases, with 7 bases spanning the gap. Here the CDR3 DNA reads TGTGCCTGGAGTGTACTGGGTAACACCGGGGAGCTGTTTTTT. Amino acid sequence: CAWSVLGNTGELFF.

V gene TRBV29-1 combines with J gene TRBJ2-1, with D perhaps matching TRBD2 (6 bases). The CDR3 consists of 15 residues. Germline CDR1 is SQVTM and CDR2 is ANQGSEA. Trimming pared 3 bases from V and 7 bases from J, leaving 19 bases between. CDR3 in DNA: TGCAGCGTTGACAGGAGGGCGGGTCTTCGGAATGAGCAGTTCTTC. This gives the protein CSVDRRAGLRNEQFF.

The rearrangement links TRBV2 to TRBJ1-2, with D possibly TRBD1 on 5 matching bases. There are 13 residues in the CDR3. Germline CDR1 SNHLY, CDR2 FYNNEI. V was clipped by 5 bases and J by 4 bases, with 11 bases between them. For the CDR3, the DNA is TGTGCCAGCAGTTTAGGGGTGAGCTATGGCTACACCTTC. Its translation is CASSLGVSYGYTF.

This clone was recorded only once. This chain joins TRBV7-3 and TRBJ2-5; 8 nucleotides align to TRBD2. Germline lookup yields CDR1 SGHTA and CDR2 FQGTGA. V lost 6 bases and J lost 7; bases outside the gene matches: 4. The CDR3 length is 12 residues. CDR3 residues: CASSTSGGTQYF. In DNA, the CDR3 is TGTGCCAGCAGTACGAGCGGGGGGACCCAGTACTTC.

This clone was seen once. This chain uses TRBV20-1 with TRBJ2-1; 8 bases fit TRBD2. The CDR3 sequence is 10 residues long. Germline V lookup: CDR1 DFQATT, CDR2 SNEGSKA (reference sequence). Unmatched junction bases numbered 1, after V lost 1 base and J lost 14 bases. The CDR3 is CSARVGREFF. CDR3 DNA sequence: TGCAGTGCTAGAGTCGGGAGGGAGTTCTTC.

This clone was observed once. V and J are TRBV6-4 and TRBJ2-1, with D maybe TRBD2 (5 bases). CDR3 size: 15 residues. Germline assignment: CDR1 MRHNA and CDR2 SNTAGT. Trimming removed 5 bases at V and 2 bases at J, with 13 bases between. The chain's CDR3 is CASSTSGATYNEQFF. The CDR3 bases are TGTGCCAGCAGTACGAGCGGAGCCACCTACAATGAGCAGTTCTTC.